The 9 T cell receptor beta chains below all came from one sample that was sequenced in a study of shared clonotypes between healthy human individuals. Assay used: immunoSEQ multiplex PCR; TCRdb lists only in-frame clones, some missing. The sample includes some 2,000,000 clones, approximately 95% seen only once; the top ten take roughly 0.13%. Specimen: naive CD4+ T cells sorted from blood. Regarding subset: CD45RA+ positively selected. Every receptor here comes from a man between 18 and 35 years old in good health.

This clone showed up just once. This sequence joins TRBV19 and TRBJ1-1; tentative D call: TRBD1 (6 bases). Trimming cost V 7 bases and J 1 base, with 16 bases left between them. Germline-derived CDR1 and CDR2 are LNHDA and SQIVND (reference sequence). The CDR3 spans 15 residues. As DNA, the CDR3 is TGTGCCAGTACCTTGATGGGGGGACAGAACACTGAAGCTTTCTTT. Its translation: CASTLMGGQNTEAFF. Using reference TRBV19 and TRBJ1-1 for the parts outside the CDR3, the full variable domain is DGGITQSPKYLFRKEGQNVTLSCEQNLNHDAMYWYRQDPGQGLRLIYYSQIVNDFQKGDIAEGYSVSREKKESFPLTVTSAQKNPTAFYLCASTLMGGQNTEAFFGQGTRLTVV.

The CDR3: CASSPTGIWYEQYF. The CDR3 region has the DNA TGTGCCAGCAGCCCGACAGGGATTTGGTACGAGCAGTACTTC. V and J are TRBV11-2 and TRBJ2-7; TRBD1 matches 7 bases. This CDR3 has 14 residues. The germline V gene encodes CDR1 SGHAT and CDR2 FQNNGV. V lost 5 bases and J lost 4; bases outside the gene matches: 8.

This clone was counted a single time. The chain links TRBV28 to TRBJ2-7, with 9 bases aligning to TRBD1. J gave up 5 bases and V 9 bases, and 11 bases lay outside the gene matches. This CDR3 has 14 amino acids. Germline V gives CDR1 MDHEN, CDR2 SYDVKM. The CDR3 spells CARTNRDREHEQYF. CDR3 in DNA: TGTGCCAGGACGAACCGGGACAGGGAGCACGAGCAGTACTTC.

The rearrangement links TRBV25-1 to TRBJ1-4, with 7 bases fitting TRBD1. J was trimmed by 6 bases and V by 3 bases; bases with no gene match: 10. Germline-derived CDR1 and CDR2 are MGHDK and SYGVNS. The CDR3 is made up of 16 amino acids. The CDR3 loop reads CASSERRQGFHEKLFF. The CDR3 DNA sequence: TGTGCCAGCAGTGAGCGCCGACAGGGATTCCATGAAAAACTGTTTTTT. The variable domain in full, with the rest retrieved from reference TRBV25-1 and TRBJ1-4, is EADIYQTPRYLVIGTGKKITLECSQTMGHDKMYWYQQDPGMELHLIHYSYGVNSTEKGDLSSESTVSRIRTEHFPLTLESARPSHTSQYLCASSERRQGFHEKLFFGSGTQLSVL.

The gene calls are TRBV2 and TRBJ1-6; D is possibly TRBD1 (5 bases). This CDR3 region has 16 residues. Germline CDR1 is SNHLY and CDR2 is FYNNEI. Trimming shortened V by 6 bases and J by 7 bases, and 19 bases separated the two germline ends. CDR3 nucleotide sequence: TGTGCCAGCAGCGCCCCGGTGGCAGGGCCCAATTCACCCCTCCACTTT. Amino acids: CASSAPVAGPNSPLHF. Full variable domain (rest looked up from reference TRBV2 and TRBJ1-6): EPEVTQTPSHQVTQMGQEVILRCVPISNHLYFYWYRQILGQKVEFLVSFYNNEISEKSEIFDDQFSVERPDGSNFTLKIRSTKLEDSAMYFCASSAPVAGPNSPLHFGNGTRLTVT.

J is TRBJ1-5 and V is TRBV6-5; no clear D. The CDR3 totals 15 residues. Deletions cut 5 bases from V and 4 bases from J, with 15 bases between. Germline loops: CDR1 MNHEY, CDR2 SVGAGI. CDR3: CASSPLGRANQPQHF. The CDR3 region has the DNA TGTGCCAGCAGTCCCCTGGGAAGGGCGAATCAGCCCCAGCATTTT.

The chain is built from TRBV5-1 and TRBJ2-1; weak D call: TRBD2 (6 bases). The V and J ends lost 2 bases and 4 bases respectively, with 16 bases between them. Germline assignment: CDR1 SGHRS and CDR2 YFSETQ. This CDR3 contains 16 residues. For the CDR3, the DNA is TGCGCCAGCAGCTTCGCGGGGTGGCGGGATTACAATGAGCAGTTCTTC. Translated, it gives CASSFAGWRDYNEQFF.

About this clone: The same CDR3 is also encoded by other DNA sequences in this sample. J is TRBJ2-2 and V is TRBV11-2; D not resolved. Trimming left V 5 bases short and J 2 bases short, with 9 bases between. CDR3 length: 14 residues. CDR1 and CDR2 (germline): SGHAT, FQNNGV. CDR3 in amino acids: CASSLGGNTGELFF. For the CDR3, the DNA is TGTGCCAGCAGCCTTGGTGGTAACACCGGGGAGCTGTTTTTT.

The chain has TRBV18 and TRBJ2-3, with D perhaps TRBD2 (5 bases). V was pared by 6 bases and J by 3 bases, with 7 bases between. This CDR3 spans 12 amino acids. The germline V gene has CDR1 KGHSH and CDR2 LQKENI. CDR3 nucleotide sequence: TGTGCCAGCTCCGCGGGTACAGATACGCAGTATTTT. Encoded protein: CASSAGTDTQYF.